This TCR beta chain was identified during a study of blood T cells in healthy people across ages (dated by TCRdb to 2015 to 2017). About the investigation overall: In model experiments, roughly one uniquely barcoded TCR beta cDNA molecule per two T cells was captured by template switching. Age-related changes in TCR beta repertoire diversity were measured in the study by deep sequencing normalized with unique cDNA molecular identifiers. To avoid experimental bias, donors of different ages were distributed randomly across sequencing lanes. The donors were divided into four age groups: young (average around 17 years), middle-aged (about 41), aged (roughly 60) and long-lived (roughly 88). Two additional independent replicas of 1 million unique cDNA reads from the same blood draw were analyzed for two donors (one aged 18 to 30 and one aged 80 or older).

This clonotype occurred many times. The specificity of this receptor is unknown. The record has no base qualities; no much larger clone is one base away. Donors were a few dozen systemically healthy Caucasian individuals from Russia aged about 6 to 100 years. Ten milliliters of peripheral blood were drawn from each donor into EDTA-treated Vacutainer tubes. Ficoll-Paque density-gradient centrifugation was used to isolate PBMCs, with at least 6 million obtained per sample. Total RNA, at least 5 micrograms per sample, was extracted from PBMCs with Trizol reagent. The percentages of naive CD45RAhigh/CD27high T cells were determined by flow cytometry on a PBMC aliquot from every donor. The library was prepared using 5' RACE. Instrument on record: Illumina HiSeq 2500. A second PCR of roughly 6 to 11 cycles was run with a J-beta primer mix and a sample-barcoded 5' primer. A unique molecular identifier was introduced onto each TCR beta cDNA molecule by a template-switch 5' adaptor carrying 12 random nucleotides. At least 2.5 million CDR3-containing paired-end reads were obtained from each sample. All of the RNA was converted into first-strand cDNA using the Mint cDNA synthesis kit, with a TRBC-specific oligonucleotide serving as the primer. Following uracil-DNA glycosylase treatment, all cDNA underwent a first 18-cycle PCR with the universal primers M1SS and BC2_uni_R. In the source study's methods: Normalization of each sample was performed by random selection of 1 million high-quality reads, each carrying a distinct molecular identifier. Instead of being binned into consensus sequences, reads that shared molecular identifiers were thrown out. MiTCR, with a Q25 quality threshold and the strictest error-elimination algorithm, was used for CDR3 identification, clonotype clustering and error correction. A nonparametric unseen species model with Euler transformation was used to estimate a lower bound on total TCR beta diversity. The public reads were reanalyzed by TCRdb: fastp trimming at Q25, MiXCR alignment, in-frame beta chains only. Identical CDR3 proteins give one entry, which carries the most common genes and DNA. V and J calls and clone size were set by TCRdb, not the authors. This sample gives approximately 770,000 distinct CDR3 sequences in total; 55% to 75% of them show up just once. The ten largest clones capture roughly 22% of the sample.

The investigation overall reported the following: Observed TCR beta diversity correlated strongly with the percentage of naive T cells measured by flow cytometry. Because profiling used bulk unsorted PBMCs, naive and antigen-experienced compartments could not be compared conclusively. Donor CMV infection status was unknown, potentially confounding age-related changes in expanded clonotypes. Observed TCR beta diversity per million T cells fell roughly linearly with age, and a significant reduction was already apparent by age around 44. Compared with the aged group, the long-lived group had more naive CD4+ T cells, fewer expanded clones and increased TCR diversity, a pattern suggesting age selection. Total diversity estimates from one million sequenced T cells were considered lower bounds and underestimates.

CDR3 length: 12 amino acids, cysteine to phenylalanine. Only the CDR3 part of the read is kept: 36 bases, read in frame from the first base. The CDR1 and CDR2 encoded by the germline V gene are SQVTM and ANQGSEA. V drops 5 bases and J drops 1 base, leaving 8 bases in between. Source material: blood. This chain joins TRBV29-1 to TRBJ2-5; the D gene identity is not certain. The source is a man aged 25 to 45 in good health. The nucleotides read TGCAGCGTTAACCCCAGCCAAGAGACCCAGTACTTC. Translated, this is CSVNPSQETQYF.